This T cell receptor (beta chain) was found in a study of T cell responses to AZD1222 COVID-19 vaccine. J gave up 4 bases and V 1 base, and 12 bases lay outside the gene matches. The CDR3 has 17 residues. Germline loops: CDR1 LGHDT, CDR2 YNNKEL (reference sequence). Generated by immunoSEQ multiplex PCR, the TCRdb table keeps only in-frame clones and is missing some. This sample yields 75,000 to 100,000 clones, of which 80% to 90% are seen a single time; 6.5% to 8% belongs to the top ten. The clonotype comes from an adult in good health. This chain connects TRBV3-1 (or the pseudogene TRBV3-2) to TRBJ2-7, with 8 positions matching TRBD2. The starting material was peripheral blood, obtained on day 0 of AZD1222 vaccination. CDR3 sequence: CASSQGTAGVGEYEQYF. The CDR3 DNA is TGTGCCAGCAGCCAAGGGACAGCGGGAGTCGGGGAATACGAGCAGTACTTC.